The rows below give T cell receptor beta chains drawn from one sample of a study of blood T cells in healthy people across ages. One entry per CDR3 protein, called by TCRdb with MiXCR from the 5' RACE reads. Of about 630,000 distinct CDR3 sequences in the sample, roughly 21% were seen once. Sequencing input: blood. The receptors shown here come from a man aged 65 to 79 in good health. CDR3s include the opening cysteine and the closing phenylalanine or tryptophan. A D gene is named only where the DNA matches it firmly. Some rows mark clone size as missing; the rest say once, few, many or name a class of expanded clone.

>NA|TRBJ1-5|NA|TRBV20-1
CSARGSGNNQPQHF
TGCAGTGCTAGGGGTTCGGGGAACAATCAGCCCCAGCATTTT
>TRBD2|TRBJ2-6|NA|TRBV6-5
CASSYHWASGTSSGANVLTF
TGTGCCAGCAGTTACCACTGGGCTAGCGGGACAAGCTCTGGGGCCAACGTCCTGACTTTC
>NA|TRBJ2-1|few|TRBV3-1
CASSQEGEQFF
TGTGCCAGCAGCCAAGAGGGTGAGCAGTTCTTC
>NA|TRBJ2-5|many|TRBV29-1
CSVEGDNQETQYF
TGCAGCGTTGAAGGGGACAACCAAGAGACCCAGTACTTC
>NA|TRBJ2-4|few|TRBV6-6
CASRNDREGAKNIQYF
TGTGCCAGCAGAAACGACAGGGAGGGAGCCAAAAACATTCAGTACTTC
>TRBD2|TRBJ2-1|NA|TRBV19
CASSIVAGDTYNEQFF
TGTGCCAGTAGTATAGTTGCGGGAGACACCTACAATGAGCAGTTCTTC
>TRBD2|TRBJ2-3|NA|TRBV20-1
CSASEASGRRPDTQYF
TGCAGTGCTAGTGAGGCTAGCGGGAGACGACCAGATACGCAGTATTTT
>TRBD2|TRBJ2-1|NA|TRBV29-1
CSVAQASGRARSYNEQFF
TGCAGCGTTGCCCAGGCTAGCGGGAGGGCCAGATCCTACAATGAGCAGTTCTTC
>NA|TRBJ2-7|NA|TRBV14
CASSQVRDGLSYEQYF
TGTGCCAGCAGCCAAGTCCGGGACGGGCTCTCCTACGAGCAGTACTTC
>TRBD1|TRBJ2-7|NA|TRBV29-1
CSAVTGGASYEQYF
TGCAGCGCCGTCACAGGGGGCGCGTCCTACGAGCAGTACTTC
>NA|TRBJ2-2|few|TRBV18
CASSPLRNTGELFF
TGTGCCAGCTCACCTCTGAGGAACACCGGGGAGCTGTTTTTT
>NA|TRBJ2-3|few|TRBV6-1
CASSERTEPDTQYF
TGTGCCAGCAGTGAAAGGACCGAGCCAGATACGCAGTATTTT
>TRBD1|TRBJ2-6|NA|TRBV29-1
CSVVSGYRDSTFSGANVLTF
TGCAGCGTTGTCAGCGGTTACCGGGACAGCACCTTCTCTGGGGCCAACGTCCTGACTTTC
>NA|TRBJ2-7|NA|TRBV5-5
CASSSHFLLTDSSYEQYF
TGTGCCAGCAGCTCGCATTTTCTGTTGACAGACAGCTCCTACGAGCAGTACTTC
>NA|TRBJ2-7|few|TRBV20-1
CSANLPGRGEQYF
TGCAGTGCTAATTTGCCAGGGCGAGGTGAGCAGTACTTC
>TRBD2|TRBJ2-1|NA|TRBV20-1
CSAVPATSLSYNEQFF
TGCAGTGCTGTCCCGGCGACTAGCCTATCCTACAATGAGCAGTTCTTC
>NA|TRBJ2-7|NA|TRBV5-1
CASSLVGLPGQGYEQYF
TGCGCCAGCAGCTTGGTCGGCCTTCCGGGACAAGGCTACGAGCAGTACTTC
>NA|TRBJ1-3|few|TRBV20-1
CSARGRQGFGNTIYF
TGCAGTGCTAGGGGGAGGCAGGGCTTTGGAAACACCATATATTTT
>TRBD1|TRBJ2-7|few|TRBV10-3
CAISEPGGSSYEQYF
TGTGCCATCAGTGAGCCAGGGGGATCCTCCTACGAGCAGTACTTC
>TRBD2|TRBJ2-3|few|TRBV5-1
CASSLGGLTEYTQYF
TGCGCCAGCAGCTTGGGGGGACTAACGGAATATACGCAGTATTTT
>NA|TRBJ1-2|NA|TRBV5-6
CASSPLGMGDYGYTF
TGTGCCAGCAGCCCGTTGGGGATGGGGGACTATGGCTACACCTTC
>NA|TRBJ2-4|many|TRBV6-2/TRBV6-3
CASSSLTGAAKNIQYF
TGTGCCAGCAGTTCCCTAACGGGGGCAGCCAAAAACATTCAGTACTTC
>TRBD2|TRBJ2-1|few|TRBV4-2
CASSQDTASGSWNNEQFF
TGTGCCAGCAGCCAAGATACGGCTAGCGGGAGCTGGAACAATGAGCAGTTCTTC
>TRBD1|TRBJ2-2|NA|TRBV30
CAWGKGGQGTGELFF
TGTGCCTGGGGCAAGGGGGGACAGGGTACCGGGGAGCTGTTTTTT
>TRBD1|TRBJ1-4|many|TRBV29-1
CSVARDGTGGNEKLFF
TGCAGCGTCGCCCGAGACGGGACAGGGGGTAACGAAAAACTGTTTTTT
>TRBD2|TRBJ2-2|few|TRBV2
CASSLRLAGAGGELFF
TGTGCCAGCAGTCTTCGACTAGCGGGAGCTGGCGGGGAGCTGTTTTTT
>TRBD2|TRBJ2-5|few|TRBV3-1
CASSHAPLAGVAETQYF
TGTGCCAGCAGCCATGCCCCCCTAGCGGGAGTAGCGGAGACCCAGTACTTC
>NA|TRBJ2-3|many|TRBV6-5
CASRSASYSTDTQYF
TGTGCCAGCAGATCCGCATCTTACAGCACAGATACGCAGTATTTT
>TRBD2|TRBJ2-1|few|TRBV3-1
CASSLGLAGMEQFF
TGTGCCAGCAGCCTCGGGCTAGCGGGTATGGAGCAGTTCTTC
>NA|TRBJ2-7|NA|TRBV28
CASSLQRDQYF
TGTGCCAGCAGTCTACAGCGAGACCAGTACTTC
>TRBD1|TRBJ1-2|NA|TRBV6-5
CASSLTTGTGGTGYTF
TGTGCCAGCAGTTTAACAACCGGGACAGGGGGAACTGGCTACACCTTC
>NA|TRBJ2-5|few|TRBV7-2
CASSLKGSGGTQYF
TGTGCCAGCAGCTTAAAGGGCTCCGGGGGTACCCAGTACTTC
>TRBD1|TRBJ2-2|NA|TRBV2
CATDAGQGLTGELFF
TGTGCCACCGATGCGGGACAGGGGTTGACCGGGGAGCTGTTTTTT
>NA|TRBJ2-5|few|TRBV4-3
CASSQERVGETQYF
TGCGCCAGCAGCCAAGAAAGAGTGGGGGAGACCCAGTACTTC
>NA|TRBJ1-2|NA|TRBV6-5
CASRLRGGLHGYTF
TGTGCCAGCAGACTACGGGGGGGTTTGCATGGCTACACCTTC
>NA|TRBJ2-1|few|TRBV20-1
CSARDRTGSSYNEQFF
TGCAGTGCTAGAGATCGTACCGGTAGCTCCTACAATGAGCAGTTCTTC
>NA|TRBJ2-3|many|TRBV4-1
CASSQDWSGRTDTQYF
TGCGCCAGCAGCCAAGACTGGTCGGGGCGCACAGATACGCAGTATTTT
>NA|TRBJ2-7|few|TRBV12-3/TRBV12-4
CASSLSERFYEQYF
TGTGCCAGCAGTTTATCGGAACGGTTCTACGAGCAGTACTTC
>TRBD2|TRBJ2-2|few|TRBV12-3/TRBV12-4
CASSATSGRALGELFF
TGTGCCAGCAGTGCAACTAGCGGGAGGGCCCTCGGGGAGCTGTTTTTT
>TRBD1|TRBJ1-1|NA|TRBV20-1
CSARVGTGRRTEAFF
TGCAGTGCTAGAGTAGGGACAGGCCGAAGGACTGAAGCTTTCTTT
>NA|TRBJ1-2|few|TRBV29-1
CSVNPSVQGSYGYTF
TGCAGCGTGAACCCGTCAGTCCAAGGCAGCTATGGCTACACCTTC